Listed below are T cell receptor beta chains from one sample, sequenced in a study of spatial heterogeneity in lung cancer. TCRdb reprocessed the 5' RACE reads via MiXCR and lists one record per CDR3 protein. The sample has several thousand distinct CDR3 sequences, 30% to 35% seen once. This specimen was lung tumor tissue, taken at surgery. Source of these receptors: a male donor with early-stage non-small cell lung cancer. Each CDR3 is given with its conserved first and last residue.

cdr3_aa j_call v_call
CASSARQGVNTGELFF TRBJ2-2 TRBV7-9
CASSLGGGYYQPQHF TRBJ1-5 TRBV7-9
CSASTGTNTEAFF TRBJ1-1 TRBV29-1
CASSLAPAGTSNYGYTF TRBJ1-2 TRBV7-2
CASRPLTSGTYEQYF TRBJ2-7 TRBV27
CASSDNVGTQYF TRBJ2-5 TRBV10-1
CASSSGTGARREKLFF TRBJ1-4 TRBV5-1
CASTGRPGQGNSPLHF TRBJ1-6 TRBV28
CASSTPGGRSYEQYF TRBJ2-7 TRBV27
CASSPRWSGGYTF TRBJ1-2 TRBV28
CASSLELGFSEQYF TRBJ2-7 TRBV28
CASSPLGRTNTEAFF TRBJ1-1 TRBV4-2
CSARDPLAGANTGELFF TRBJ2-2 TRBV20-1
CASSRERNPSYEQYF TRBJ2-7 TRBV5-6
CASSEGRNTGELFF TRBJ2-2 TRBV6-4
CASSLSGLAGNEQFF TRBJ2-1 TRBV27
CASSFGGDEKLFF TRBJ1-4 TRBV28
CASRATGAGTGELFF TRBJ2-2 TRBV9
CASSLRAENTEAFF TRBJ1-1 TRBV5-1
CASSTAGQGGEKLFF TRBJ1-4 TRBV28
CASSLSGTSYEQYF TRBJ2-7 TRBV7-3
CASSQVAENTGELFF TRBJ2-2 TRBV5-5
CASSRGTSGGQPQHF TRBJ1-5 TRBV5-6
CASSQDGTILYNEQFF TRBJ2-1 TRBV4-1
CASTPGQGKSPLHF TRBJ1-6 TRBV25-1
CASNPGQGAFEQYF TRBJ2-7 TRBV27
CASSFVGLEVGFF TRBJ1-2 TRBV7-2
CAISEYVSYEQYF TRBJ2-7 TRBV10-3